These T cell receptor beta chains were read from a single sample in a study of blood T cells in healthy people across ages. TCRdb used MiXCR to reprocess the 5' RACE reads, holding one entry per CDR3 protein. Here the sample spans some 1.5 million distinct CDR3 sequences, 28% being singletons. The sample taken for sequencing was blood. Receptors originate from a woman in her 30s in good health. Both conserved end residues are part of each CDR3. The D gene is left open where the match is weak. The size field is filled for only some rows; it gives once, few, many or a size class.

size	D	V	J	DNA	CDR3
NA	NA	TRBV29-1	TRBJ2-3	TGCAGCCTCCGGATGGGACGGTCGTCTAGCACAGATACGCAGTATTTT	CSLRMGRSSSTDTQYF
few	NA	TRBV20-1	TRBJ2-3	TGCAGTGCCAATCGGGAATGGTTCACAGATACGCAGTATTTT	CSANREWFTDTQYF
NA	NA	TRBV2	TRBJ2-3	TGTGCCAGCAGTGAGAATGGGTTTAGCACAGATACGCAGTATTTT	CASSENGFSTDTQYF
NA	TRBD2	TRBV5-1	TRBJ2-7	TGCGCCAGCAGCCAATCAGGCGGGAGAGGCCACGAGCAGTACTTC	CASSQSGGRGHEQYF
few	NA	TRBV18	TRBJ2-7	TGTGCCAGCTCACAGGTTTCGGGTTTCACCTACGAGCAGTACTTC	CASSQVSGFTYEQYF
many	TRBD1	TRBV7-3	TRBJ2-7	TGTGCCAGCAGCTATTCCGGGACAGAGGCTTACGAGCAGTACTTC	CASSYSGTEAYEQYF
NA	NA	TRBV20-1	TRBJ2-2	TGCAGTGCTTGGCTCGTGGCGACCGGGGAGCTGTTTTTT	CSAWLVATGELFF
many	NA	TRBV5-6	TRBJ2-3	TGTGCCAGCAGCTTAACAGGGAAAACAGATACGCAGTATTTT	CASSLTGKTDTQYF
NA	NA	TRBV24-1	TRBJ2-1	TGTGCCACCAGTGATTTGAGGGGGGGAGGCTATGAGCAGTTCTTC	CATSDLRGGGYEQFF
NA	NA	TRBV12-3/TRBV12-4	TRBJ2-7	TGTGCCAGCAGTTCCCCTCCTTTAAGGGGGGCCTACGAGCAGTACTTC	CASSSPPLRGAYEQYF
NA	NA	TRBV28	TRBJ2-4	TGTGCCAGCAGTTCCGGGAGAACCTTAGCCAAAAACATTCAGTACTTC	CASSSGRTLAKNIQYF
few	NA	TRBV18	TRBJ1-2	TGTGCCAGCTCCCCGACAATGGGTTTCGGCGGCTACACCTTC	CASSPTMGFGGYTF
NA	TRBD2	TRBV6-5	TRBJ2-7	TGTGCCAGCAGTCCGGGACTAGGTTCTACGCAGCAGTACTTC	CASSPGLGSTQQYF
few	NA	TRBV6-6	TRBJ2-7	TGTGCCAGCTGTGACGAGGCGGGCTCCTACGAGCAGTACTTC	CASCDEAGSYEQYF
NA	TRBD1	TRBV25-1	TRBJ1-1	TGTGCCAGCAGTGAAGAGGGGACAGGGTACACTGAAGCTTTCTTT	CASSEEGTGYTEAFF
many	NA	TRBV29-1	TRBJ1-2	TGCAGCGTTCAAAGGCCGGATGGCTACACCTTC	CSVQRPDGYTF
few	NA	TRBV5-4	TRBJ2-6	TGTGCCAGCAGCCGAGCAGGGACATCTGGGGCCAACGTCCTGACTTTC	CASSRAGTSGANVLTF
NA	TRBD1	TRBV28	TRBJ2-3	TGTGCCAGCAGCTCCCCCGGGACAGGGTCAGATACGCAGTATTTT	CASSSPGTGSDTQYF
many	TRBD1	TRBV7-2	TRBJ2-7	TGTGCCAGCAGCCGAGGGACAGGTAGTGTCTACGAGCAGTACTTC	CASSRGTGSVYEQYF
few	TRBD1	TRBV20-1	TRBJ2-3	TGCAGTGCTAGCGGTGGGACAGGGGGCGTTATCGGCACAGATACGCAGTATTTT	CSASGGTGGVIGTDTQYF
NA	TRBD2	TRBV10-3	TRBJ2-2	TGTGCCATCAGGACTAGCGGGCAGAACACCGGGGAGCTGTTTTTT	CAIRTSGQNTGELFF
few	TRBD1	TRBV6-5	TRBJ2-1	TGTGCCAGCAGTAACGACAGGGTAAGGAATGAGCAGTTCTTC	CASSNDRVRNEQFF
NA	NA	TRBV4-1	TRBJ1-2	TGCGCCAGCAGCTCGCCCGCGCCAGGAGACAGACGATACGGCTACACCTTC	CASSSPAPGDRRYGYTF